These T cell receptor beta chains were read from a single sample in a study of CD8 T cells in ankylosing spondylitis. TCRdb fed the 5' RACE reads into MiXCR, producing one record per CDR3 protein. The sample has almost 400,000 distinct CDR3 sequences, about 22% seen once. The specimen sequenced was blood, either unsorted or a sorted T cell fraction (not recorded which). The source of these receptors is a male donor with ankylosing spondylitis. CDR3s include the opening cysteine and the closing phenylalanine or tryptophan. Each record gives: D gene, V gene, clone size, J gene, CDR3 protein, CDR3 DNA. A D gene is named only where the DNA matches it firmly. Some rows mark clone size as missing; the rest say once, few, many or name a class of expanded clone.

D: TRBD2
V: TRBV5-1
size: .
J: TRBJ2-2
CDR3: CASSSTTSGYFGELFF
DNA: TGCGCCAGCAGCTCCACGACTAGCGGGTACTTCGGGGAGCTGTTTTTT

D: .
V: TRBV10-3
size: once
J: TRBJ2-7
CDR3: CAISESRGGKASVDYEQYF
DNA: TGTGCCATCAGTGAGTCTCGCGGGGGCAAGGCTAGCGTGGATTACGAGCAGTACTTC

D: .
V: TRBV7-3
size: .
J: TRBJ2-1
CDR3: CASSLDWAGSYNEQFF
DNA: TGTGCCAGCAGCTTAGATTGGGCAGGCTCCTACAATGAGCAGTTCTTC

D: .
V: TRBV5-1
size: .
J: TRBJ2-5
CDR3: CASSLLGSPQETQYF
DNA: TGCGCCAGCAGCTTGTTGGGGTCTCCGCAGGAGACCCAGTACTTC

D: .
V: TRBV29-1
size: .
J: TRBJ1-5
CDR3: CSVSGYSNQPQHF
DNA: TGCAGCGTTTCCGGTTATAGCAATCAGCCCCAGCATTTT

D: .
V: TRBV2
size: .
J: TRBJ2-7
CDR3: CASTLFGTAGYF
DNA: TGTGCCAGCACTCTCTTCGGGACCGCGGGGTACTTC

D: .
V: TRBV11-2
size: few
J: TRBJ2-3
CDR3: CASSFRTGTDTQYF
DNA: TGTGCCAGCAGCTTCCGTACCGGCACAGATACGCAGTATTTT

D: .
V: TRBV12-3/TRBV12-4
size: few
J: TRBJ2-5
CDR3: CASSSWTGSETQYF
DNA: TGTGCCAGCAGTTCTTGGACGGGGTCAGAGACCCAGTACTTC

D: .
V: TRBV5-1
size: .
J: TRBJ2-3
CDR3: CASSLGDSWDTDTQYF
DNA: TGCGCCAGCAGCTTGGGGGATTCTTGGGATACAGATACGCAGTATTTT

D: TRBD1
V: TRBV10-3
size: .
J: TRBJ2-3
CDR3: CAISPRTGATDTLYF
DNA: TGTGCCATCAGTCCGAGGACAGGGGCGACAGATACGCTGTATTTT

D: .
V: TRBV5-1
size: .
J: TRBJ1-4
CDR3: CASSRDGAPGEKLFF
DNA: TGCGCCAGCAGCCGGGACGGCGCGCCGGGTGAAAAACTGTTTTTT

D: TRBD1
V: TRBV18
size: .
J: TRBJ2-7
CDR3: CASSDVSGGGGQYF
DNA: TGTGCCAGCTCAGACGTATCAGGGGGCGGAGGGCAGTACTTC

D: TRBD2
V: TRBV12-3/TRBV12-4
size: many
J: TRBJ2-1
CDR3: CASSLTSTSGSYNEQFF
DNA: TGTGCCAGCAGCTTAACCTCGACTAGCGGATCCTACAATGAGCAGTTCTTC